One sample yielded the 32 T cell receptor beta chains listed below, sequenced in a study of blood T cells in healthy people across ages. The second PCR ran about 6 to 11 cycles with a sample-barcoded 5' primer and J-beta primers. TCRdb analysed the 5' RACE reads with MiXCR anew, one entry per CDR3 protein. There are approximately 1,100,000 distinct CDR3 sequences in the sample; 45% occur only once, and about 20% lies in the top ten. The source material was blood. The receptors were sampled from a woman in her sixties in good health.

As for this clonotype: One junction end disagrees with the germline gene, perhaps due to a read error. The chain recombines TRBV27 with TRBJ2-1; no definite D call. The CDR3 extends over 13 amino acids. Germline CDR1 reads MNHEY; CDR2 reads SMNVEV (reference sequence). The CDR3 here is CASSMIVGNERFF. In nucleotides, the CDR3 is TGTGCCAGCAGTATGATAGTCGGCAATGAGCGGTTCTTC.

This chain's CDR3 is CASSDGLAGQTQYF. As DNA, the CDR3 is TGTGCCAGCAGTGATGGTCTAGCGGGGCAGACCCAGTACTTC. The V call is TRBV2, the J call TRBJ2-7, with TRBD2 identical over 9 bases. The J call may be in error: the DNA end matches TRBJ2-5 better. This CDR3 contains 14 residues. Looked up from germline, CDR1 is SNHLY and CDR2 is FYNNEI.

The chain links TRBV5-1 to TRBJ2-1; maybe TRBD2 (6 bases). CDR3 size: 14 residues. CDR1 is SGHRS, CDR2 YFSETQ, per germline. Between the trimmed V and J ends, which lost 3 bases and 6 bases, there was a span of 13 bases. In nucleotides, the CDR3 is TGCGCCAGCAGCTCCTATGGGGGGAGCAATGAGCAGTTCTTC. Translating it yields CASSSYGGSNEQFF. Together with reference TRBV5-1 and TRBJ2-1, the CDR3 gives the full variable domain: KAGVTQTPRYLIKTRGQQVTLSCSPISGHRSVSWYQQTPGQGLQFLFEYFSETQRNKGNFPGRFSGRQFSNSRSEMNVSTLELGDSALYLCASSSYGGSNEQFFGPGTRLTVL.

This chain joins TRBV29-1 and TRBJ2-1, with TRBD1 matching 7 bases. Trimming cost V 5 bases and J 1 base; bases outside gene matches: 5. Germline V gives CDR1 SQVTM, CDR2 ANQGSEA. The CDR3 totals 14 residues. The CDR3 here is CSVSGTVSYNEQFF. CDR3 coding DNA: TGCAGCGTTTCTGGGACAGTATCCTACAATGAGCAGTTCTTC.

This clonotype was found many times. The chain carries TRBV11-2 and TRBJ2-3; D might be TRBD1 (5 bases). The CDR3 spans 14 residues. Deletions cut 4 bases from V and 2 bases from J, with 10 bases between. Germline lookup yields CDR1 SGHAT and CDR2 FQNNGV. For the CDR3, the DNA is TGTGCCAGCAGCTCAGGACACCCCACAGATACGCAGTATTTT. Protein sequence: CASSSGHPTDTQYF. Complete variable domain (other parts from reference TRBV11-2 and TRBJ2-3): EAGVAQSPRYKIIEKRQSVAFWCNPISGHATLYWYQQILGQGPKLLIQFQNNGVVDDSQLPKDRFSAERLKGVDSTLKIQPAKLEDSAVYLCASSSGHPTDTQYFGPGTRLTVL.

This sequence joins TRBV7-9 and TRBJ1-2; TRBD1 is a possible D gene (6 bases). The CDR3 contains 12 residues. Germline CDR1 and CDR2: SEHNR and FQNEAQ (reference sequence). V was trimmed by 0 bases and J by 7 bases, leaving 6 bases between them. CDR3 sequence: CASSLADSGYTF. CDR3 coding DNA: TGTGCCAGCAGCTTAGCGGACAGTGGCTACACCTTC.

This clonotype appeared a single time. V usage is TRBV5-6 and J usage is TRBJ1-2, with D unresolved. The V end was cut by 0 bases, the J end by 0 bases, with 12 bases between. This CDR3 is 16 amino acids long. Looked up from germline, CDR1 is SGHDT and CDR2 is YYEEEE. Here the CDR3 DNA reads TGTGCCAGCAGCTTGGGACGGGCCCCAGCTAACTATGGCTACACCTTC. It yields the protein CASSLGRAPANYGYTF.

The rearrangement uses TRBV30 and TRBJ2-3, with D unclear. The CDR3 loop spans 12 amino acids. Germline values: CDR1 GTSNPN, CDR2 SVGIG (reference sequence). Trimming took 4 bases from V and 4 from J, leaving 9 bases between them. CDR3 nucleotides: TGTGCCTGGATAGGCCTGGCAGATACGCAGTATTTT. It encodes CAWIGLADTQYF. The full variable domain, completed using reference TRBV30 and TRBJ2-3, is SQTIHQWPATLVQPVGSPLSLECTVEGTSNPNLYWYRQAAGRGLQLLFYSVGIGQISSEVPQNLSASRPQDRQFILSSKKLLLSDSGFYLCAWIGLADTQYFGPGTRLTVL.

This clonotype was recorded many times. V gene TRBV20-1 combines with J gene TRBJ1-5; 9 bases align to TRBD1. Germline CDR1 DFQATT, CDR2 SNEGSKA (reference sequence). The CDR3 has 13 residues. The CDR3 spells CSIGQGSNQPQHF. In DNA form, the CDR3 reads TGCAGCATAGGACAGGGGAGCAATCAGCCCCAGCATTTT.

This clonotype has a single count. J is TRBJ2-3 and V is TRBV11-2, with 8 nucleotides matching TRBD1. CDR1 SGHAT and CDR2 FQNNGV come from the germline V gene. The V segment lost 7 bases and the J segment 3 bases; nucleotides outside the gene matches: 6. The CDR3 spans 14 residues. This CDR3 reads CASMGQESTDTQYF. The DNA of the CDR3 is TGTGCCAGCATGGGACAGGAATCGACAGATACGCAGTATTTT. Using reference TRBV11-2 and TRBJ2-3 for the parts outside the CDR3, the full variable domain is EAGVAQSPRYKIIEKRQSVAFWCNPISGHATLYWYQQILGQGPKLLIQFQNNGVVDDSQLPKDRFSAERLKGVDSTLKIQPAKLEDSAVYLCASMGQESTDTQYFGPGTRLTVL.

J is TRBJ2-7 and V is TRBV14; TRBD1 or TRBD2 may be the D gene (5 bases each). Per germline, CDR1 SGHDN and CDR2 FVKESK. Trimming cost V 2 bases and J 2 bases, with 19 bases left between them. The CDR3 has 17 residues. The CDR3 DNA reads TGTGCCAGCAGCCAAAGGTCCACCGGGACGGGGACCTACGAGCAGTACTTC. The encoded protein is CASSQRSTGTGTYEQYF.

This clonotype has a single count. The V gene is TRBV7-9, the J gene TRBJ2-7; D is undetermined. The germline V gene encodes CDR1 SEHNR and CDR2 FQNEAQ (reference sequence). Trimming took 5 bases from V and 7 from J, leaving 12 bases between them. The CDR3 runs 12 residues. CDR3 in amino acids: CASSRDWGEQYF. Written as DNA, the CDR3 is TGTGCCAGCAGCCGCGATTGGGGTGAGCAGTACTTC.

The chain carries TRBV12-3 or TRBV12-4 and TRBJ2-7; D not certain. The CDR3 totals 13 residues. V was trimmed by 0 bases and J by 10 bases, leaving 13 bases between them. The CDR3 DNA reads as TGTGCCAGCAGTTTAGCGACGCCCCGGAACCAGTACTTC. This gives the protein CASSLATPRNQYF.

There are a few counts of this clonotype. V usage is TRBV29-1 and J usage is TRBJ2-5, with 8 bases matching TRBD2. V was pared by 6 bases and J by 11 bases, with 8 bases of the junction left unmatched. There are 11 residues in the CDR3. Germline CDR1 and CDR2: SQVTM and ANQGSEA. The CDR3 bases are TGCAGCGTCGGGAGGGGGGTTGAGCAGTACTTC. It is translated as CSVGRGVEQYF.

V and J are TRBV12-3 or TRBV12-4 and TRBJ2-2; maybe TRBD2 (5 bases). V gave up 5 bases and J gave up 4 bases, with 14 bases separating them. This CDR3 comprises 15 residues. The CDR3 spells CASSPRSGSTGELFF. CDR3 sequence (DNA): TGTGCCAGCAGTCCCCGGAGCGGAAGCACCGGGGAGCTGTTTTTT.

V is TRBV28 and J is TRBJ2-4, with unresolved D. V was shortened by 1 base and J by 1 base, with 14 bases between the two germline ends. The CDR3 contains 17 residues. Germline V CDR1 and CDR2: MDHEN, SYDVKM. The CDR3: CASSLYPSLGAKNIQYF. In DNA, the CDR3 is TGTGCCAGCAGTTTATACCCCTCTCTAGGGGCCAAAAACATTCAGTACTTC.

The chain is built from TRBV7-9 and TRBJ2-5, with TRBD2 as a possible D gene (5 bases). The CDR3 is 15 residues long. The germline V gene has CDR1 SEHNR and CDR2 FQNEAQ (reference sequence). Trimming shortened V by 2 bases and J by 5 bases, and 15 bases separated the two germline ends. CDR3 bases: TGTGCCAGCAGCTTAATGGGCGGGTTGGCGGAGACCCAGTACTTC. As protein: CASSLMGGLAETQYF. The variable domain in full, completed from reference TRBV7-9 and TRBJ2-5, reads DTGVSQNPRHKITKRGQNVTFRCDPISEHNRLYWYRQTLGQGPEFLTYFQNEAQLEKSRLLSDRFSAERPKGSFSTLEIQRTEQGDSAMYLCASSLMGGLAETQYFGPGTRLLVL.

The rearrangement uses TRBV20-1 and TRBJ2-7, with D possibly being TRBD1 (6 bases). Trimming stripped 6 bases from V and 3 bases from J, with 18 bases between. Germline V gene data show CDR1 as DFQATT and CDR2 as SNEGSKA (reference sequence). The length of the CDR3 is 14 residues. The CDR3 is CSANSGTTYYEQYF. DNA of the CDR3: TGCAGTGCCAACTCCGGGACAACATACTACGAGCAGTACTTC.

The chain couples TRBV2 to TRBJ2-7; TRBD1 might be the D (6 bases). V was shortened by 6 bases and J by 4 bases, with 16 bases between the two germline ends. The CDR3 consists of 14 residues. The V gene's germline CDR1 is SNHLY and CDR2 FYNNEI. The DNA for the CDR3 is TGTGCCAGCAGATCAAGGGGGTCCCTGTACGAGCAGTACTTC. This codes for CASRSRGSLYEQYF. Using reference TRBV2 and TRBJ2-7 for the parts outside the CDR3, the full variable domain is EPEVTQTPSHQVTQMGQEVILRCVPISNHLYFYWYRQILGQKVEFLVSFYNNEISEKSEIFDDQFSVERPDGSNFTLKIRSTKLEDSAMYFCASRSRGSLYEQYFGPGTRLTVT.

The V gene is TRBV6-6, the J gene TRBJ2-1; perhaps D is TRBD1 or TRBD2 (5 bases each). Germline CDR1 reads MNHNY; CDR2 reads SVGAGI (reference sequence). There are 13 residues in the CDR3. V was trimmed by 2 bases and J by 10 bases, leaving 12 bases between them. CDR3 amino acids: CASSYNPEGEQFF. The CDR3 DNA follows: TGTGCCAGCAGTTACAATCCAGAGGGGGAGCAGTTCTTC.

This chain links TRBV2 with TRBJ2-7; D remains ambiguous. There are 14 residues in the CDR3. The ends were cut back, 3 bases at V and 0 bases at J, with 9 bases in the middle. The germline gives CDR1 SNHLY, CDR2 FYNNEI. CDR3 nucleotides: TGTGCCAGCAGTGAGGTAGGGCCCTCCTACGAGCAGTACTTC. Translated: CASSEVGPSYEQYF.

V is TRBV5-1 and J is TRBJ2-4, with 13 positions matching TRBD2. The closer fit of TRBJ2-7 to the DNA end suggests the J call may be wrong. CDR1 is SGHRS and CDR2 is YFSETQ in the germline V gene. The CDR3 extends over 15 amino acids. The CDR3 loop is CASSWEGTSGNEQYF. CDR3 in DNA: TGCGCCAGCAGCTGGGAGGGGACTAGCGGGAACGAGCAGTACTTC.

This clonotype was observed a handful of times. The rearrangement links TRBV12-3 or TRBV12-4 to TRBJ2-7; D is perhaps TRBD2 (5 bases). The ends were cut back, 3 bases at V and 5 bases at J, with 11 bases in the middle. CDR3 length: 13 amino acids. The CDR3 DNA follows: TGTGCCAGCAGTTTTGGGGAGCGTAACGAGCAGTACTTC. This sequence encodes CASSFGERNEQYF.

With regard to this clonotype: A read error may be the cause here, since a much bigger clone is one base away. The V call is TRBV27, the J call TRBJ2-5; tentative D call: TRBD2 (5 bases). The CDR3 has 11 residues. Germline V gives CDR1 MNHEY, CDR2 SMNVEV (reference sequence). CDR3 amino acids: CAISHGWEQYF. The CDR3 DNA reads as TGTGCCATCAGTCACGGGTGGGAGCAGTACTTC.

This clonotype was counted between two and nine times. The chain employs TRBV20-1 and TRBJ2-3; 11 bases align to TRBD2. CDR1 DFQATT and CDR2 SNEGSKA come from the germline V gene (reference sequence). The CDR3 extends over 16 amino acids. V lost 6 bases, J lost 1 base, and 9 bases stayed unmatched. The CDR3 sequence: CSAPPLAGGRTDTQYF. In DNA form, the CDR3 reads TGCAGTGCCCCACCCCTAGCGGGAGGCCGCACAGATACGCAGTATTTT.

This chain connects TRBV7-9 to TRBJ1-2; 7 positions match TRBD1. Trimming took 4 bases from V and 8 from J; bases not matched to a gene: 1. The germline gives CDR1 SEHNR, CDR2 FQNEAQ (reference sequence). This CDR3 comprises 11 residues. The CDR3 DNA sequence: TGTGCCAGCAGCTGGGACAGAGGCTACACCTTC. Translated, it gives CASSWDRGYTF.

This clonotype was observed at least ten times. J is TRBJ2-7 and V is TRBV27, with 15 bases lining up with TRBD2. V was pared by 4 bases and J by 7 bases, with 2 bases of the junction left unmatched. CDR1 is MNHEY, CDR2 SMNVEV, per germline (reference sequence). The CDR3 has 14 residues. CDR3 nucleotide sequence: TGTGCCAGCAGTTCGGGACTAGCGGGGGGAGAGCAGTACTTC. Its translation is CASSSGLAGGEQYF.

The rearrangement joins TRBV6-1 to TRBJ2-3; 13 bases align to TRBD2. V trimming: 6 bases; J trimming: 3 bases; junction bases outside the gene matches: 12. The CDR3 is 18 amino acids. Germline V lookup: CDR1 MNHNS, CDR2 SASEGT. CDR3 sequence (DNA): TGTGCCAGCAGCCGAGGGACTAGCGGGGTTATTGGGACAGATACGCAGTATTTT. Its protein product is CASSRGTSGVIGTDTQYF.

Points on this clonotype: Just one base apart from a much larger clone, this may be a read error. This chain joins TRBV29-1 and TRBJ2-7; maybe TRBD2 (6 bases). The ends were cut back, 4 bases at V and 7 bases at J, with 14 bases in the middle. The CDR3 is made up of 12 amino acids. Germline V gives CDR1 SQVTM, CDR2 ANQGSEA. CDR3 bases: TGCAGCGTTGTGCGAGGGACTGGAGAGCAGTACTTC. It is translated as CSVVRGTGEQYF.

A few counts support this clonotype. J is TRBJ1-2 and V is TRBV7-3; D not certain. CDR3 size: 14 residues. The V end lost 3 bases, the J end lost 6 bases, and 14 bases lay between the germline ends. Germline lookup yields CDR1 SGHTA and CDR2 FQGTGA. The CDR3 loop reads CASSLDGQSNGYTF. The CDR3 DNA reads TGTGCCAGCAGCTTGGACGGTCAAAGTAATGGCTACACCTTC.

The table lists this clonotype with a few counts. In DNA form, the CDR3 reads TGTGCCATCAGTGAGCCTAGCGGGAGGTCCTACGAGCAGTACTTC. It specifies CAISEPSGRSYEQYF. The chain joins TRBV10-3 to TRBJ2-7, with TRBD2 matching over 11 bases. The CDR3 has 15 residues. From germline, CDR1 is ENHRY and CDR2 SYGVKD. With 2 bases clipped from V and 1 base from J, the junction kept 1 base outside the gene matches.

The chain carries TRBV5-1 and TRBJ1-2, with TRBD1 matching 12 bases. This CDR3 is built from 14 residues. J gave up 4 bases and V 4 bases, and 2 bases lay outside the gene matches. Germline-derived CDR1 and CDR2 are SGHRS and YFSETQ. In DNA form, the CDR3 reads TGCGCCAGCAGCGGGACAGGGGGCAGCTATGGCTACACCTTC. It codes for CASSGTGGSYGYTF.